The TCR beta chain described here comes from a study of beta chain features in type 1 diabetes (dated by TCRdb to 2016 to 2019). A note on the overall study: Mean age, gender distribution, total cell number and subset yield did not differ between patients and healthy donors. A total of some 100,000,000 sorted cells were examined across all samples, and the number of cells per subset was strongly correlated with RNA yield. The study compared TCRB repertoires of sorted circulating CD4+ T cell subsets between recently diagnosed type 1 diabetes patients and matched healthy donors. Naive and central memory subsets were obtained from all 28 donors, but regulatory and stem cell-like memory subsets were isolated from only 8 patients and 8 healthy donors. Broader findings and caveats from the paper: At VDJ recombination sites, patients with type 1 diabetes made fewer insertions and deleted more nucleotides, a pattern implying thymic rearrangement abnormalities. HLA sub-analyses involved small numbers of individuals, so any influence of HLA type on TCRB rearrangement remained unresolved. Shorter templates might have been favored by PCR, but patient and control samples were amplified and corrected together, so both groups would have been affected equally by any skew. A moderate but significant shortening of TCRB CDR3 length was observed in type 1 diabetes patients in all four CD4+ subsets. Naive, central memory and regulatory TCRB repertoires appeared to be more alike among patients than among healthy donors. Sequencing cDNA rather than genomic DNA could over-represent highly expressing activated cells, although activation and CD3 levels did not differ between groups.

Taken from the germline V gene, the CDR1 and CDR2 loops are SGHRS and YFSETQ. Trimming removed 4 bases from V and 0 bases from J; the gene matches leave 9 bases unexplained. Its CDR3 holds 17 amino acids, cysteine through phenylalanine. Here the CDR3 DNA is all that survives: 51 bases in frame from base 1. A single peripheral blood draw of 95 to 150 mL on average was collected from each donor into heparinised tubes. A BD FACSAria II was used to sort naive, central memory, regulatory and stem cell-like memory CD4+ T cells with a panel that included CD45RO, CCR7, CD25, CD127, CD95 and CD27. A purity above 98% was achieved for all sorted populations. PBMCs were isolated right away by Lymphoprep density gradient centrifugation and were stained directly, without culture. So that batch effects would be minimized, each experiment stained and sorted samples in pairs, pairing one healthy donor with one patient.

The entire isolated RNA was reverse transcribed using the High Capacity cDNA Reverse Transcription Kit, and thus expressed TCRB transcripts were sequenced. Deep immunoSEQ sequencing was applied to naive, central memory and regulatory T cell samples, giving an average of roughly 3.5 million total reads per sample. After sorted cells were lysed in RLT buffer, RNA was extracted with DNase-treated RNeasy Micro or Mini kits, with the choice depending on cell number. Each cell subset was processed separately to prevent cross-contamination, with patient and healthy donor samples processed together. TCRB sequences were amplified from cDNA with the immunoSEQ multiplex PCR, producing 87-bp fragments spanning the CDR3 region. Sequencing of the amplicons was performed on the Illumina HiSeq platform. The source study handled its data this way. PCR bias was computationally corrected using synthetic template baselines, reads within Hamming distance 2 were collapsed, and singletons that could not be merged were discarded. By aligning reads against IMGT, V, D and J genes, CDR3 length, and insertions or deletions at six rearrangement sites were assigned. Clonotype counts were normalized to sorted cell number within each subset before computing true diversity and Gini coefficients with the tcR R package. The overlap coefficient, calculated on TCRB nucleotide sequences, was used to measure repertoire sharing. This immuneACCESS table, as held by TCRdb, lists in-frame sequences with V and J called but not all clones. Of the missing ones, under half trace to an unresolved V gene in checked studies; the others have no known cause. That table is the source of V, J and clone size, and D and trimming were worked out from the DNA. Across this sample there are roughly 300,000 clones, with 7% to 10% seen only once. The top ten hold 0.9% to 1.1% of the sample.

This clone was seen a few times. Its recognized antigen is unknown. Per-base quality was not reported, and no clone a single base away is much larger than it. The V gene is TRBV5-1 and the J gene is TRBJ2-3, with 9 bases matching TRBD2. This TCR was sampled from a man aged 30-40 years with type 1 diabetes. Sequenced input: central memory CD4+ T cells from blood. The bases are TGCGCCAGCAGCCCGGGAAAGACTAGCGGTAGCACAGATACGCAGTATTTT. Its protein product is CASSPGKTSGSTDTQYF. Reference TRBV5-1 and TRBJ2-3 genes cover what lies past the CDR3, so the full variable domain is KAGVTQTPRYLIKTRGQQVTLSCSPISGHRSVSWYQQTPGQGLQFLFEYFSETQRNKGNFPGRFSGRQFSNSRSEMNVSTLELGDSALYLCASSPGKTSGSTDTQYFGPGTRLTVL.